One and the same sample provided the 8 T cell receptor beta chains below, sequenced in a study of PD-1 blockade in classical Hodgkin lymphoma (dated by TCRdb to 2020 to 2022). The library came from the immunoSEQ multiplex PCR assay. Not all clones reach the TCRdb copy of this immuneACCESS table, which keeps in-frame sequences only. Checked studies attribute under half of the gap to unresolved V genes and leave the rest unexplained. The sample contains 85,000 to 90,000 clones, roughly nine tenths of them found a single time. The top ten hold roughly 3% of the sample. Taken with the paper, the label for time point translates to: cycle 4 day 1 (C4D1), after more than five weeks of nivolumab. Every trial patient had relapsed following autologous stem cell transplantation, and prior brentuximab vedotin exposure was what differed among cohorts A, B and C. The material was peripheral blood mononuclear cells (PBMCs), obtained before the fourth cycle of nivolumab. These receptors were obtained from a human donor with classical Hodgkin lymphoma.

This rearrangement joins TRBV19 to TRBJ1-1; no clear D gene. The ends were cut back, 3 bases at V and 0 bases at J, with 8 bases in the middle. Germline V gene sequence: CDR1 LNHDA, CDR2 SQIVND (reference sequence). CDR3 length equals 14 residues. CDR3 loop: CASSMGRMNTEAFF. CDR3 in DNA: TGTGCCAGTAGTATGGGCAGGATGAACACTGAAGCTTTCTTT.

This clone has only one observation. The CDR3 region is CASSSVAGGHRADTQYF. CDR3 in DNA: TGTGCCAGCAGCTCCGTAGCGGGGGGGCATCGGGCAGATACGCAGTATTTT. J is TRBJ2-3 and V is TRBV13; TRBD2 matches at 11 bases. The ends lost 4 bases at V and 4 bases at J; junction bases unmatched: 10. CDR1 and CDR2 from the germline V gene are PRHDT and FYEKMQ (reference sequence). The CDR3 is 17 amino acids.

The chain has TRBV7-2 and TRBJ2-7; D may be TRBD2 (7 bases). The germline gives CDR1 SGHTA, CDR2 FQGNSA. Trimming cost V 3 bases and J 5 bases, with 17 bases left between them. CDR3 size: 15 residues. The CDR3 coding sequence is TGTGCCAGCAGCTTGAAACAGGGAGGGTACCACGAGCAGTACTTC. Translating it yields CASSLKQGGYHEQYF.

The chain has TRBV10-3 and TRBJ1-1; 7 bases line up with TRBD1. Germline V gives CDR1 ENHRY, CDR2 SYGVKD. This CDR3 is built from 18 residues. V lost 4 bases, J lost 0 bases, and 14 bases stayed unmatched. The CDR3 sequence is CAISVPRAGGKMNTEAFF. The CDR3 DNA reads as TGTGCCATCAGTGTTCCAAGGGCAGGGGGGAAGATGAACACTGAAGCTTTCTTT.

The chain uses TRBV28 and TRBJ1-2; no definite D call. Trimming shortened V by 3 bases and J by 4 bases, and 9 bases separated the two germline ends. CDR3 length equals 13 residues. Germline CDR1 is MDHEN and CDR2 is SYDVKM. The CDR3 is CASSLSDFYGYTF. The CDR3 DNA reads TGTGCCAGCAGTTTGTCGGACTTCTATGGCTACACCTTC.

In DNA form, the CDR3 reads TGTGCCAGCAGCTGGGGGCAGTACGAGCAGTACTTC. Encoded protein: CASSWGQYEQYF. The chain recombines TRBV5-8 with TRBJ2-7; D is perhaps TRBD1 (6 bases). Looked up from germline, CDR1 is SGHTS and CDR2 is YDEGEE. The CDR3 totals 12 residues. The V gene lost 3 bases and the J gene lost 4 bases, with 8 bases spanning the gap.

This clone was counted a few times. This chain connects TRBV10-2 to TRBJ2-7; TRBD1 agrees at 8 bases. Germline V gene data show CDR1 as WSHSY and CDR2 as SAAADI. V was clipped by 8 bases and J by 3 bases; unmatched bases: 9. The CDR3 has 14 residues. The CDR3 nucleotides read TGCGCCAGCTTAAGGGCAGGGGGCAGCTACGAGCAGTACTTC. Its protein is CASLRAGGSYEQYF.

In this sample, this clone turned up a few times. The gene calls are TRBV18 and TRBJ1-2; TRBD1 might be the D (5 bases). V lost 4 bases and J 4 bases, leaving 13 bases between the germline ends. The CDR3 sequence is 14 residues long. Germline CDR1 reads KGHSH; CDR2 reads LQKENI. The CDR3 loop is CASSRPGQSYGYTF. CDR3 DNA sequence: TGTGCCAGCTCACGCCCCGGACAAAGCTATGGCTACACCTTC.